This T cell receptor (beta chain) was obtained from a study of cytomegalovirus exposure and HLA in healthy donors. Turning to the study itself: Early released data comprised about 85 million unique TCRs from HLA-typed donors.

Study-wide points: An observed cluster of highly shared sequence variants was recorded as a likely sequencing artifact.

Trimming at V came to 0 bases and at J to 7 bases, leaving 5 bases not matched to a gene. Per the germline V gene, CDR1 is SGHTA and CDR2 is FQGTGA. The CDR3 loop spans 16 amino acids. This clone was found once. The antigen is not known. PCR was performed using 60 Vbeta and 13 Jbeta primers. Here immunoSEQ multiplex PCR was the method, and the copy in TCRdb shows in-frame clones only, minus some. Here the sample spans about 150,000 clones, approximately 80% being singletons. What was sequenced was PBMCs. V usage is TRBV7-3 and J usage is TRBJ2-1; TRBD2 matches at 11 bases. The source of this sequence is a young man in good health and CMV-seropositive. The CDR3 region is CASSLTSGRARNEQFF. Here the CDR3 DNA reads TGTGCCAGCAGCTTAACTAGCGGGAGGGCCAGGAATGAGCAGTTCTTC.